These T cell receptor beta chains were read from a single sample in a study of blood T cell repertoires in COVID-19. TCRdb's table, derived via immunoSEQ multiplex PCR, lists solely in-frame clones and lacks some. This sample has more than 150,000 clones, with about 88% found just once. Sequencing was performed on PBMCs or T cells enriched from blood (not recorded which). The receptors shown here come from a woman aged 45-65 years who had recovered from COVID-19. The CDR3 runs from the conserved cysteine through the conserved F or W. The order of the fields is V gene, D gene, clone size, J gene, CDR3 protein, CDR3 DNA. D genes are given only for firm matches. Clone size, where shown, is once, few, many, or a class for clones that have expanded.

>TRBV30|TRBD1|-|TRBJ2-3
CAWTQGATDTQYF
TGTGCCTGGACACAGGGGGCCACAGATACGCAGTATTTT
>TRBV7-9|TRBD1|-|TRBJ1-2
CASSGPGQGTYGYTF
TGTGCCAGCAGCGGCCCGGGACAGGGGACTTATGGCTACACCTTC
>TRBV5-5|-|-|TRBJ1-5
CASSFIPGTNQPQHF
TGTGCCAGCAGCTTCATCCCAGGGACTAATCAGCCCCAGCATTTT
>TRBV20-1|-|-|TRBJ2-7
CSAVWSDEQYF
TGCAGTGCGGTCTGGAGCGACGAGCAGTACTTC
>TRBV5-1|TRBD1|-|TRBJ1-4
CASSDRDRGGKLFF
TGCGCCAGCAGCGACCGGGACAGGGGTGGAAAACTGTTTTTT
>TRBV30|-|-|TRBJ1-5
CAWSVGPGKNQPQHF
TGTGCCTGGAGTGTAGGACCCGGGAAGAATCAGCCCCAGCATTTT
>TRBV5-1|-|-|TRBJ2-2
CASKESTGTSGELFF
TGCGCCAGCAAAGAGAGCACAGGGACCTCCGGGGAGCTGTTTTTT
>TRBV18|TRBD1|-|TRBJ2-3
CASSPTGTGRGDTQYF
TGTGCCAGCTCACCAACCGGGACAGGGCGTGGAGATACGCAGTATTTT
>TRBV2|TRBD1|-|TRBJ1-2
CASRGGTGPDYGYTF
TGTGCCAGCAGAGGGGGGACAGGGCCGGATTATGGCTACACCTTC
>TRBV3-1/TRBV3-2|-|-|TRBJ1-4
CASSRGIEKLFF
TGTGCCAGCAGCCGAGGTATTGAAAAACTGTTTTTT
>TRBV18|TRBD2|-|TRBJ2-1
CASSPPLAGINEQFF
TGTGCCAGCTCACCCCCACTAGCGGGAATCAATGAGCAGTTCTTC
>TRBV29-1|-|-|TRBJ1-2
CSVSLNYGYTF
TGCAGCGTTTCCCTTAACTATGGCTACACCTTC
>TRBV9|-|-|TRBJ2-1
CASSPEDTSNEQFF
TGTGCCAGCAGCCCCGAGGATACTAGTAATGAGCAGTTCTTC
>TRBV27|-|-|TRBJ2-3
CASSLSVRTPGTDTQYF
TGTGCCAGCAGTTTATCCGTCCGTACCCCAGGGACAGATACGCAGTATTTT
>TRBV19|TRBD1|-|TRBJ1-5
CASSIRTGTGGNQPQHF
TGTGCCAGTAGTATAAGAACCGGGACAGGGGGCAATCAGCCCCAGCATTTT
>TRBV30|TRBD2|-|TRBJ2-1
CAWKSGSSYNEQFF
TGTGCCTGGAAAAGCGGGAGTTCCTACAATGAGCAGTTCTTC
>TRBV24-1|TRBD2|once|TRBJ2-1
CATSDSLAVHNEQFF
TGTGCCACCAGTGATTCGCTAGCGGTTCACAATGAGCAGTTCTTC
>TRBV4-2|-|-|TRBJ2-2
CASSHGPSENTGELFF
TGTGCCAGCAGCCATGGGCCTAGCGAGAACACCGGGGAGCTGTTTTTT
>TRBV18|-|-|TRBJ2-1
CASSPRPSAFSYNEQFF
TGTGCCAGCTCTCCCCGTCCTAGCGCCTTTTCCTACAATGAGCAGTTCTTC
>TRBV3-1/TRBV3-2|-|-|TRBJ1-2
CASSQQTRQVNYGYTF
TGTGCCAGCAGCCAACAAACCCGACAGGTTAACTATGGCTACACCTTC
>TRBV11-1|TRBD1|-|TRBJ1-2
CASSWTGGGNYGYTF
TGTGCCAGCAGCTGGACAGGGGGTGGGAACTATGGCTACACCTTC
>TRBV6-5|-|-|TRBJ2-1
CASRHGTYNEQFF
TGTGCCAGCAGGCATGGCACCTACAATGAGCAGTTCTTC
>TRBV2|-|-|TRBJ2-7
CASKRQVGYEQYF
TGTGCCAGCAAGAGACAGGTTGGCTACGAGCAGTACTTC
>TRBV30|TRBD1|-|TRBJ1-1
CAWSQGAITEAFF
TGTGCCTGGAGCCAGGGGGCAATCACTGAAGCTTTCTTT
>TRBV7-9|TRBD1|-|TRBJ1-6
CASSEGSGQGNSPLHF
TGTGCCAGCAGCGAAGGGTCGGGACAGGGAAATTCACCCCTCCACTTT
>TRBV5-1|-|-|TRBJ1-6
CASSKDRNDSPLHF
TGCGCCAGCAGCAAAGACAGAAACGATTCACCCCTCCACTTT
>TRBV6-5|TRBD1|-|TRBJ2-5
CASTRGQSVQETQYF
TGTGCCAGCACACGGGGACAGTCGGTCCAAGAGACCCAGTACTTC
>TRBV5-4|-|-|TRBJ2-3
CASSSRDGGSTDTQYF
TGTGCCAGCAGCTCCCGGGACGGAGGGTCCACAGATACGCAGTATTTT
>TRBV3-1/TRBV3-2|TRBD2|-|TRBJ2-2
CASSPRLAGPGELFF
TGTGCCAGCAGCCCCCGACTAGCGGGACCCGGGGAGCTGTTTTTT
>TRBV9|TRBD2|-|TRBJ2-1
CARLLEGLAGEAYNEQFF
TGTGCCCGTTTACTCGAGGGACTAGCGGGAGAAGCCTACAATGAGCAGTTCTTC
>TRBV5-1|-|-|TRBJ1-2
CASSSTGGYGYTF
TGCGCCAGCAGCTCGACCGGGGGGTATGGCTACACCTTC